Listed here are 16 T cell receptor beta chains from one sample, sequenced in a study of T cell changes during pregnancy in multiple sclerosis. TCRdb's table, derived via immunoSEQ multiplex PCR, lists solely in-frame clones and lacks some. This table holds about 130,000 clones, 96% found once. Sample: peripheral blood, taken after pregnancy. These receptors all stem from a female donor with multiple sclerosis, enrolled in a pregnancy study.

The V call is TRBV10-3, the J call TRBJ2-2, with no clear D. CDR3 length: 12 residues. Germline V lookup: CDR1 ENHRY, CDR2 SYGVKD. CDR3 region: CATLSRTGELFF. CDR3 in DNA: TGTGCAACCCTTTCGCGCACCGGGGAGCTGTTTTTT.

Of note for this clone: An end of the junction does not agree with germline; a read error may underlie this. The J gene is TRBJ2-2, the V gene TRBV7-7; possible D gene TRBD1, 5 bases. Germline V gene lookup returns CDR1 SSHAT and CDR2 FNYEAQ (reference sequence). There are 15 residues in the CDR3. Written as DNA, the CDR3 is TGTGCTAGCAGCTTAGCAACAGGAAACACCGGGGAGCTGTTTTTT. Residues: CASSLATGNTGELFF.

This rearrangement joins TRBV29-1 to TRBJ2-5; 12 bases are shared with TRBD1. The CDR3 has 16 amino acids. With 1 base clipped from V and 4 bases from J, the junction kept 7 bases outside the gene matches. CDR1 is SQVTM, CDR2 ANQGSEA, per germline. The CDR3 nucleotides are TGCAGCGTTGAAGGGGACAGGGGGCCCGGTCGAGAGACCCAGTACTTC. Translated, it gives CSVEGDRGPGRETQYF.

The chain couples TRBV28 to TRBJ2-7, with 8 bases identical to TRBD1. V lost 6 bases and J lost 3; bases outside the gene matches: 13. This CDR3 has 16 amino acids. CDR1 MDHEN and CDR2 SYDVKM come from the germline V gene. The CDR3 here is CASSSLRQGWDYEQYF. The CDR3 DNA reads as TGTGCCAGCAGCTCCCTTCGACAGGGGTGGGACTACGAGCAGTACTTC.

This chain connects TRBV6-6 to TRBJ2-5; 8 positions agree with TRBD1. J gave up 4 bases and V 4 bases, and 11 bases lay outside the gene matches. The CDR3 covers 16 residues. In germline, CDR1 is MNHNY, CDR2 SVGAGI (reference sequence). The CDR3 loop reads CASSLFGQGRLETQYF. CDR3 sequence (DNA): TGTGCCAGCAGTTTATTCGGACAGGGTAGGTTAGAGACCCAGTACTTC.

The rearrangement joins TRBV29-1 to TRBJ1-2, with D unclear. Looked up from germline, CDR1 is SQVTM and CDR2 is ANQGSEA. The CDR3 has 14 residues. V lost 0 bases and J 4 bases, leaving 12 bases between the germline ends. The CDR3 loop is CSVEEAGRVYGYTF. CDR3 nucleotides: TGCAGCGTTGAAGAGGCAGGCCGCGTCTATGGCTACACCTTC. The whole variable domain, remainder taken from reference TRBV29-1 and TRBJ1-2, is SAVISQKPSRDICQRGTSLTIQCQVDSQVTMMFWYRQQPGQSLTLIATANQGSEATYESGFVIDKFPISRPNLTFSTLTVSNMSPEDSSIYLCSVEEAGRVYGYTFGSGTRLTVV.

The V and J genes are TRBV15 and TRBJ1-4; D gene ambiguous. The germline CDR1 and CDR2 sequences are LNHNV and YYDKDF (reference sequence). CDR3 length: 12 residues. Trimming cost V 3 bases and J 8 bases, with 7 bases left between them. CDR3 in amino acids: CATSRGGEKLFF. Written as DNA, the CDR3 is TGTGCCACCAGCAGGGGAGGGGAAAAACTGTTTTTT. The variable domain in full, completed from reference TRBV15 and TRBJ1-4, reads DAMVIQNPRYQVTQFGKPVTLSCSQTLNHNVMYWYQQKSSQAPKLLFHYYDKDFNNEADTPDNFQSRRPNTSFCFLDIRSPGLGDTAMYLCATSRGGEKLFFGSGTQLSVL.

The chain uses TRBV6-1 and TRBJ2-7; D might be TRBD2 (5 bases). The CDR3 extends over 13 amino acids. Germline V gene data show CDR1 as MNHNS and CDR2 as SASEGT. V lost 9 bases and J lost 0, with 12 bases in between. The CDR3 DNA reads as TGTGCCAGTTCTAGAGGGAGCTCCTACGAGCAGTACTTC. Residues: CASSRGSSYEQYF.

The J gene is TRBJ1-1, the V gene TRBV18, with a weak D call TRBD1 (5 bases). Trimming took 0 bases from V and 8 from J, leaving 13 bases between them. The CDR3 sequence is 14 residues long. Germline-derived CDR1 and CDR2 are KGHSH and LQKENI. The CDR3 DNA reads TGTGCCAGCTCACCACCACTGACTCAGGGAGAAGCTTTCTTT. Protein: CASSPPLTQGEAFF. Using reference TRBV18 and TRBJ1-1 for the parts outside the CDR3, the full variable domain is NAGVMQNPRHLVRRRGQEARLRCSPMKGHSHVYWYRQLPEEGLKFMVYLQKENIIDESGMPKERFSAEFPKEGPSILRIQQVVRGDSAAYFCASSPPLTQGEAFFGQGTRLTVV.

The V call is TRBV7-8, the J call TRBJ2-5, with D possibly TRBD2 on 5 matching bases. The V gene lost 0 bases and the J gene lost 7 bases, with 6 bases spanning the gap. This CDR3 comprises 12 residues. Germline assignment: CDR1 SGHVS and CDR2 FQNEAQ. CDR3 region: CASSLAGGTQYF. DNA of the CDR3: TGTGCCAGCAGCTTAGCTGGAGGGACCCAGTACTTC.

The chain couples TRBV2 to TRBJ1-1, with D tentatively TRBD1 (5 bases). The CDR3 runs to 14 residues. In germline, CDR1 is SNHLY, CDR2 FYNNEI. Trimming removed 7 bases from V and 4 bases from J, with 16 bases in between. This chain's CDR3 is CASIKIQAFTEAFF. CDR3 nucleotides: TGTGCCAGCATAAAAATACAGGCCTTCACTGAAGCTTTCTTT.

This chain uses TRBV19 with TRBJ1-2, with TRBD1 matching 8 bases. The CDR3 is made up of 15 amino acids. V trimming: 1 base; J trimming: 4 bases; junction bases outside the gene matches: 5. Germline CDR1 LNHDA, CDR2 SQIVND (reference sequence). CDR3 region: CASSIARGTGYGYTF. In DNA, the CDR3 is TGTGCCAGTAGTATAGCGCGAGGGACAGGCTATGGCTACACCTTC.

The chain recombines TRBV5-1 with TRBJ1-4, with a tentative D call TRBD1 (6 bases). Germline V CDR1 and CDR2: SGHRS, YFSETQ. This CDR3 is built from 15 residues. V lost 4 bases and J 7 bases, leaving 17 bases between the germline ends. The CDR3 region is CASSEAGTRSEKLFF. The CDR3 coding sequence is TGCGCCAGCAGCGAAGCCGGGACAAGAAGTGAAAAACTGTTTTTT.

The chain has TRBV10-3 and TRBJ1-3; D is possibly TRBD1 (5 bases). The CDR3 length is 14 residues. CDR1 ENHRY and CDR2 SYGVKD come from the germline V gene. V was pared by 6 bases and J by 0 bases, with 9 bases between. Here the CDR3 DNA reads TGTGCCATCAGGGGGGGGTTCTCTGGAAACACCATATATTTT. This codes for CAIRGGFSGNTIYF.

The rearrangement links TRBV5-6 to TRBJ2-7, with a possible D match to TRBD2 (6 bases). V was trimmed by 4 bases and J by 2 bases, leaving 10 bases between them. Germline V gene data show CDR1 as SGHDT and CDR2 as YYEEEE. The CDR3 is made up of 13 amino acids. The DNA of the CDR3 is TGTGCCAGCAGCCACGGGAGAGCCTACGAGCAGTACTTC. Protein sequence: CASSHGRAYEQYF.

The CDR3 nucleotides are TGTGCCAGTAGTTCGCACGGGACAACTAATGGCTACACCTTC. This sequence encodes CASSSHGTTNGYTF. This sequence joins TRBV19 and TRBJ1-2; perhaps TRBD1 as D (6 bases). V was shortened by 5 bases and J by 6 bases, with 16 bases between the two germline ends. Germline CDR1 LNHDA, CDR2 SQIVND (reference sequence). The CDR3 has 14 amino acids.